The sequence of this TCR beta chain was determined in a study of shared clonotypes between healthy human individuals. General study findings and limits: Unshared clonotypes carried lower generation probabilities than those common to all four donors. Donors were few, which limited the genetic and exposure-history diversity represented.

This CDR3 spans 15 amino acids. Trimming left V 10 bases short and J 0 bases short, with 20 bases between. Germline CDR1 reads SGHRS; CDR2 reads YFSETQ. Replicate PCRs run on sorted subsets employed roughly 190 ng DNA, approximately 30,000 T cell genomes. The protocol was immunoSEQ multiplex PCR, while the TCRdb copy is restricted to in-frame clones and leaves out a portion. Among millions of clones listed, 85% to 95% were seen once. A word on this clone: Its specificity is unknown.

Those who donated were healthy HIV-negative adults, with no recent acute infections or vaccinations reported. J is TRBJ2-7 and V is TRBV5-1; perhaps TRBD2 as D (7 bases). The sequence came from a man between 18 and 35 years old in good health. The specimen was naive CD4+ T cells sorted from blood. Sample subset: CD45RA+ positively selected. CDR3 residues: CASRGGRDSSYEQYF. The CDR3 nucleotides read TGCGCCTCTAGGGGGGGACGCGACAGCTCCTACGAGCAGTACTTC. Together with reference TRBV5-1 and TRBJ2-7, the CDR3 gives the full variable domain: KAGVTQTPRYLIKTRGQQVTLSCSPISGHRSVSWYQQTPGQGLQFLFEYFSETQRNKGNFPGRFSGRQFSNSRSEMNVSTLELGDSALYLCASRGGRDSSYEQYFGPGTRLTVT.